This is a list of T cell receptor beta chains from one sample in a study of response to subunit inactivated influenza vaccine. TCRdb re-derived calls from the RT-PCR reads in MiXCR, one entry per CDR3 protein. The sample shows approximately 200,000 distinct CDR3 sequences, approximately 15% of them seen only once. Sequenced material: CD8+ T cells sorted from PBMCs, taken 5 days after vaccination. All receptors derive from a man aged 45-65 years who received an inactivated influenza vaccine. Each CDR3 is given with its conserved first and last residue. Fields, in order: D gene, clone size, V gene, J gene, CDR3 protein, CDR3 DNA. D genes are given only for firm matches. Clone size is stated in some rows and not others, as once, few, many or a class when expanded.

>-|many|TRBV2|TRBJ2-7
CASNPGGGSYEQYF
TGTGCCAGCAACCCTGGGGGCGGTTCCTACGAGCAGTACTTC
>TRBD1|-|TRBV7-2|TRBJ1-1
CASGQGITEAFF
TGTGCCAGTGGACAGGGTATCACTGAAGCTTTCTTT
>TRBD2|-|TRBV29-1|TRBJ2-1
CSVEYRLAGGPYEQFF
TGCAGCGTTGAATACCGACTAGCGGGAGGGCCTTATGAGCAGTTCTTC
>TRBD2|-|TRBV4-1|TRBJ2-7
CASSQRSGGAYEQYF
TGCGCCAGCAGCCAAAGAAGCGGGGGGGCCTACGAGCAGTACTTC
>TRBD1|few|TRBV20-1|TRBJ2-7
CSASTRGPYEQYF
TGCAGTGCTAGCACCAGGGGGCCCTACGAGCAGTACTTC
>TRBD1|-|TRBV11-3|TRBJ2-7
CASSSSGTGYEQYF
TGTGCCAGCAGCTCGTCCGGGACAGGCTACGAGCAGTACTTC
>-|few|TRBV28|TRBJ2-1
CASSTLTGEDYNEQFF
TGTGCCAGCAGTACCTTGACGGGGGAAGACTACAATGAGCAGTTCTTC
>TRBD1|many|TRBV28|TRBJ2-7
CASSSIGTGVSYEQYF
TGTGCCAGCAGTTCGATTGGGACAGGGGTTTCGTACGAGCAGTACTTC
>-|-|TRBV4-1|TRBJ2-3
CASSQWIGTDTQYF
TGCGCCAGCAGCCAGTGGATTGGCACAGATACGCAGTATTTT
>-|few|TRBV4-1|TRBJ2-3
CASSQQRNRYTDTQYF
TGCGCCAGCAGCCAACAGAGGAATCGTTACACAGATACGCAGTATTTT
>-|-|TRBV18|TRBJ2-7
CASSPPGEEQYF
TGTGCCAGCTCACCACCGGGGGAGGAGCAGTACTTC
>-|-|TRBV4-2|TRBJ2-7
CASSQERVGAAYEQYF
TGTGCCAGCAGCCAAGAAAGGGTGGGGGCGGCTTACGAGCAGTACTTC
>-|few|TRBV19|TRBJ2-7
CASSIQGSYEQYF
TGTGCCAGTAGTATTCAGGGGTCGTACGAGCAGTACTTC
>-|many|TRBV5-5|TRBJ1-1
CASSLVVGALGAFF
TGTGCCAGCAGCTTGGTAGTCGGGGCCCTCGGAGCTTTCTTT
>-|few|TRBV12-3/TRBV12-4|TRBJ2-5
CASRGLQETQYF
TGTGCCTCCCGGGGGCTCCAAGAGACCCAGTACTTC
>-|few|TRBV14|TRBJ2-7
CASSQDYPGQSSYEQYF
TGTGCCAGCAGCCAAGACTACCCAGGGCAAAGTTCCTACGAGCAGTACTTC
>-|few|TRBV12-3/TRBV12-4|TRBJ1-3
CASSPETVLSGNTIYF
TGTGCCAGCAGTCCTGAGACAGTCCTTTCTGGAAACACCATATATTTT
>-|few|TRBV7-9|TRBJ2-5
CASSQVLWETQYF
TGTGCCAGCAGCCAGGTGTTGTGGGAGACCCAGTACTTC
>TRBD2|-|TRBV4-2|TRBJ2-2
CASSESGLAKGGELFF
TGTGCCAGCAGCGAATCGGGACTAGCAAAGGGCGGGGAGCTGTTTTTT
>-|-|TRBV12-3/TRBV12-4|TRBJ2-1
CASSASRSSYNEQFF
TGTGCCAGCAGTGCTAGCCGGAGCTCCTACAATGAGCAGTTCTTC
>-|-|TRBV12-3/TRBV12-4|TRBJ1-2
CASSVDGPSGRGERYTF
TGTGCCAGCAGTGTGGATGGACCCAGCGGGAGGGGGGAACGCTACACCTTC
>TRBD1|-|TRBV9|TRBJ2-7
CASSDPRDRGSYEQYF
TGTGCCAGCAGCGACCCCCGGGACAGGGGGTCGTACGAGCAGTACTTC
>-|-|TRBV7-9|TRBJ1-5
CASSRGLDQPQHF
TGTGCCAGCAGCCGAGGCCTCGATCAGCCCCAGCATTTT
>TRBD1|-|TRBV28|TRBJ2-7
CASSLLATGALSYEQYF
TGTGCCAGCAGTTTACTCGCTACAGGGGCCCTCTCCTACGAGCAGTACTTC
>TRBD2|-|TRBV7-9|TRBJ2-1
CASSLNSGGSDEQFF
TGTGCCAGCAGCTTAAACAGCGGGGGCAGCGATGAGCAGTTCTTC
>-|-|TRBV29-1|TRBJ1-1
CSRVNTEAFF
TGCAGCAGAGTGAACACTGAAGCTTTCTTT
>-|-|TRBV2|TRBJ1-1
CASGGLGTEAFF
TGTGCCAGCGGGGGCTTGGGCACTGAAGCTTTCTTT
>-|-|TRBV20-1|TRBJ2-7
CSAPEWQGTHEQYF
TGCAGTGCTCCAGAGTGGCAGGGGACCCACGAGCAGTACTTC
>-|-|TRBV30|TRBJ2-1
CAWSPWGDEQFF
TGTGCCTGGTCCCCCTGGGGGGATGAGCAGTTCTTC
>TRBD1|-|TRBV10-3|TRBJ2-7
CAISEELGTAYEQYF
TGTGCCATCAGTGAGGAGCTCGGGACAGCCTACGAGCAGTACTTC
>-|-|TRBV28|TRBJ2-1
CASTHSFYNEQFF
TGTGCCAGCACCCATTCGTTCTACAATGAGCAGTTCTTC
>TRBD2|-|TRBV12-3/TRBV12-4|TRBJ2-7
CASRQSGSIHEQYF
TGTGCCAGCAGACAGAGCGGGAGTATCCACGAGCAGTACTTC
>TRBD2|-|TRBV20-1|TRBJ2-7
CSARAGLGSYEQYF
TGCAGTGCTAGAGCGGGACTAGGATCCTACGAGCAGTACTTC
>-|many|TRBV12-3/TRBV12-4|TRBJ1-5
CASSLYGENQPQHF
TGTGCCAGCAGTTTATACGGAGAGAATCAGCCCCAGCATTTT
>TRBD1|many|TRBV7-7|TRBJ2-1
CASSPDRGRANEQFF
TGTGCCAGCAGCCCTGACAGGGGGCGAGCAAATGAGCAGTTCTTC
>-|-|TRBV9|TRBJ1-6
CASSGSWGSTYNSPLHF
TGTGCCAGCAGCGGGTCGTGGGGGTCGACCTATAATTCACCCCTCCACTTT